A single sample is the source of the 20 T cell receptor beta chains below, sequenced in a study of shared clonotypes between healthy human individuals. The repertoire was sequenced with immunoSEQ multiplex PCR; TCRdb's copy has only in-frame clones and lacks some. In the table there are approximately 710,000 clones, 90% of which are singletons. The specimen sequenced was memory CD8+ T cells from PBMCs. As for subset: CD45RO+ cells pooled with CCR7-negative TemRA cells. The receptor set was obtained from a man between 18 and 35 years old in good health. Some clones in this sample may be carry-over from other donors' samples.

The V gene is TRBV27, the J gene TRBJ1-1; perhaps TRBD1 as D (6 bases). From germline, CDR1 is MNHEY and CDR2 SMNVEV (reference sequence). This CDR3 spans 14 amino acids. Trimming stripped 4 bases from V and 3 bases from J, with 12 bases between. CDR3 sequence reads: CASSWGGADTEAFF. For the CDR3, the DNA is TGTGCCAGCAGTTGGGGGGGCGCGGACACTGAAGCTTTCTTT.

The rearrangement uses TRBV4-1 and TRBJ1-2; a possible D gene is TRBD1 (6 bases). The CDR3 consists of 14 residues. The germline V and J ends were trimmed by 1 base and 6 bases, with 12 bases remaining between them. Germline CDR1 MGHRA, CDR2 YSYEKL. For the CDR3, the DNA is TGCGCCAGCAGCCAAGGATCAGGGGTTAATGGCTACACCTTC. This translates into CASSQGSGVNGYTF.

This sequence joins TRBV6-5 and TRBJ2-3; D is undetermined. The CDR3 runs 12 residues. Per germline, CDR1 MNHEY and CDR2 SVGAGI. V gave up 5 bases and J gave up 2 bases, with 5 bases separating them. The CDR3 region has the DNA TGTGCCAGCAGTGACCTCACAGATACGCAGTATTTT. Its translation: CASSDLTDTQYF.

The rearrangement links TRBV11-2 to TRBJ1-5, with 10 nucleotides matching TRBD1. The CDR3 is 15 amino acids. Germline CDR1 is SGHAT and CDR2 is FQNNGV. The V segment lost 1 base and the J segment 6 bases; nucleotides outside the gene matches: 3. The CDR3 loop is CASSLGTGGAQPQHF. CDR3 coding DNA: TGTGCCAGCAGCTTAGGGACAGGGGGGGCTCAGCCCCAGCATTTT. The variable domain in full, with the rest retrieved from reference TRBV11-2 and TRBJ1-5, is EAGVAQSPRYKIIEKRQSVAFWCNPISGHATLYWYQQILGQGPKLLIQFQNNGVVDDSQLPKDRFSAERLKGVDSTLKIQPAKLEDSAVYLCASSLGTGGAQPQHFGDGTRLSIL.

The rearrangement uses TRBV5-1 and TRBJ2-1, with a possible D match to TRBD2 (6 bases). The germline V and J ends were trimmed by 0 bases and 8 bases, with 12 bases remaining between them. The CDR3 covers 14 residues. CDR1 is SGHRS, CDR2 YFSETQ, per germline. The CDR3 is CASSLAGGTHEQFF. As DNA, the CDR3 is TGCGCCAGCAGCTTGGCCGGGGGAACCCATGAGCAGTTCTTC.

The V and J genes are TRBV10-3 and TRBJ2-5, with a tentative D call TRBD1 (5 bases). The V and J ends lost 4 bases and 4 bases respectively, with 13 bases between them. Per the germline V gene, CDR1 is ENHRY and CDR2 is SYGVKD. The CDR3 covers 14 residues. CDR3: CAISVQGWTETQYF. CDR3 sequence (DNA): TGTGCCATCAGTGTGCAGGGATGGACAGAGACCCAGTACTTC.

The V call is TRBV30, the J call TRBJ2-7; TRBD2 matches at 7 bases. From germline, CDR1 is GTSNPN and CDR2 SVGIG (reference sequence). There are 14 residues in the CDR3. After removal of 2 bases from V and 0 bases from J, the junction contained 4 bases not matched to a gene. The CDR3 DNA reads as TGTGCCTGGAGTTGGGCGGGAGACTCCTACGAGCAGTACTTC. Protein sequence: CAWSWAGDSYEQYF.

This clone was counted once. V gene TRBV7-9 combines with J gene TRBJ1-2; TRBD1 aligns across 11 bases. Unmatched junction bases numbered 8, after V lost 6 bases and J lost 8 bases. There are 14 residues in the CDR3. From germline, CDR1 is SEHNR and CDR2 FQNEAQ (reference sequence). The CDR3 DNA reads TGTGCCAGCAGTCAGGACAGGGGGCCCACGGGCTACACCTTC. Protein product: CASSQDRGPTGYTF.

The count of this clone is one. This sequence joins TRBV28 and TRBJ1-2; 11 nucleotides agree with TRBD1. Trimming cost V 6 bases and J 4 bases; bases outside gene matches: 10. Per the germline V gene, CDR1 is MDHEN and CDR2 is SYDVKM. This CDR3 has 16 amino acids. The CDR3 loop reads CASSLTPGTGGYGYTF. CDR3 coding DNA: TGTGCCAGCAGCCTAACCCCAGGGACAGGGGGCTATGGCTACACCTTC.

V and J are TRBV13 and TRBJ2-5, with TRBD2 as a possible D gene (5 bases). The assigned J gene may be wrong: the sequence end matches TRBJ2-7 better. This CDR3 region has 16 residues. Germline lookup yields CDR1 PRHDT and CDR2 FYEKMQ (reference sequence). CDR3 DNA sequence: TGTGCCAGCAGCTCACCCCGCCCGGACTCAACCGGCGAGCAGTACTTC. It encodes CASSSPRPDSTGEQYF.

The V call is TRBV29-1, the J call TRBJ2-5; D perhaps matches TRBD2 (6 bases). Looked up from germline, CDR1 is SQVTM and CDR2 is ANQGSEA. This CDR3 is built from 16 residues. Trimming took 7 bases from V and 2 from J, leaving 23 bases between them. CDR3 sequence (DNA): TGCAGCGCGCAGACGGGGGATTTTCGTAGTCAAGAGACCCAGTACTTC. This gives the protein CSAQTGDFRSQETQYF.

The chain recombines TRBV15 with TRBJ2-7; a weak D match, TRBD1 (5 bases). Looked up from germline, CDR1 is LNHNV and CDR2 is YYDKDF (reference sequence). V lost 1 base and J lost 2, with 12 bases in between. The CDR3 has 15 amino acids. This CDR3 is CATSRVQGLTYEQYF. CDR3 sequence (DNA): TGTGCCACCAGCAGAGTTCAGGGTCTCACCTACGAGCAGTACTTC.

CDR3 sequence reads: CASSDGTVSYEQYF. CDR3 sequence (DNA): TGTGCCAGCAGCGATGGGACGGTCTCCTACGAGCAGTACTTC. The chain has TRBV9 and TRBJ2-7; D may be TRBD1 or TRBD2 (5 bases each). The V end was cut by 3 bases, the J end by 0 bases, with 10 bases between. Germline lookup yields CDR1 SGDLS and CDR2 YYNGEE. The CDR3 covers 14 residues.

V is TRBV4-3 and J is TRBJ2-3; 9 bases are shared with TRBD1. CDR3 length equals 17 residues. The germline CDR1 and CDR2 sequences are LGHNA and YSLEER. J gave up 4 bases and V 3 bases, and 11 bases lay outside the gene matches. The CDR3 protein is CASSHPSEDRGPDTQYF. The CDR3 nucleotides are TGCGCCAGCAGCCATCCCTCCGAGGACAGGGGCCCAGATACGCAGTATTTT.

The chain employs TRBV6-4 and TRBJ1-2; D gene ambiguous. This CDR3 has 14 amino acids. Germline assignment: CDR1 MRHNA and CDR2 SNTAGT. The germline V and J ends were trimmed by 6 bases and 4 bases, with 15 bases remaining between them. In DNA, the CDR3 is TGTGCCAGCAGCCAAACAGCCAGCGCCTATGGCTACACCTTC. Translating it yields CASSQTASAYGYTF.

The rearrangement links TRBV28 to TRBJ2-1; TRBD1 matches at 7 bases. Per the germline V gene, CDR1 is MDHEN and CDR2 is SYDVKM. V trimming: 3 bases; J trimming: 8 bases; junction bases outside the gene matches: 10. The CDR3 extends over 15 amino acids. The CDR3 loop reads CASSLTGYNVDEQFF. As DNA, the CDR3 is TGTGCCAGCAGTTTGACAGGGTATAACGTCGATGAGCAGTTCTTC.

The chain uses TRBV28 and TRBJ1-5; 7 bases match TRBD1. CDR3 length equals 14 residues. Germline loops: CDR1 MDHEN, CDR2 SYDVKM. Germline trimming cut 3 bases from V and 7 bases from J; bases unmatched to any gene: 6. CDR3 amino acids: CASSLGQFKQPQHF. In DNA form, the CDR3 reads TGTGCCAGCAGTTTGGGACAGTTCAAGCAGCCCCAGCATTTT.

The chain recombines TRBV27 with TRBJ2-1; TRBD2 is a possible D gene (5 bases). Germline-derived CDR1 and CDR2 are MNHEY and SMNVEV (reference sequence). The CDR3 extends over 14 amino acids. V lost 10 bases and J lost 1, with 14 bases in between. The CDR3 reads CATGLVGSYNEQFF. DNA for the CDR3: TGTGCCACCGGACTTGTGGGGTCCTACAATGAGCAGTTCTTC.

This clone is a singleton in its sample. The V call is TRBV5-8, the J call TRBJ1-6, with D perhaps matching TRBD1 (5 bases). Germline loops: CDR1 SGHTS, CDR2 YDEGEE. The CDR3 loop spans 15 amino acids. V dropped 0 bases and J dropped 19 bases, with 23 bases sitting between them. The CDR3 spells CASSLERGPQGRYHF. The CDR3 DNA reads TGTGCCAGCAGCTTGGAGAGGGGACCGCAAGGAAGGTATCACTTT. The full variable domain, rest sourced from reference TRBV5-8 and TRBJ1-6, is EAGVTQSPTHLIKTRGQQATLRCSPISGHTSVYWYQQALGLGLQFLLWYDEGEERNRGNFPPRFSGRQFPNYSSELNVNALELEDSALYLCASSLERGPQGRYHFGNGTRLTVT.

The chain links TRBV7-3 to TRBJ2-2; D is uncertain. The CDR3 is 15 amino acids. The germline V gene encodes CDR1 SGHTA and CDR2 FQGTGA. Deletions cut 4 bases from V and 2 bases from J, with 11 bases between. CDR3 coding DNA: TGTGCCAGCAGCTCCTCCCGGGCAAACACCGGGGAGCTGTTTTTT. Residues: CASSSSRANTGELFF.